A single sample is the source of the 20 T cell receptor beta chains below, sequenced in a study of control samples from healthy donors and cancer patients. Clones were sequenced by immunoSEQ multiplex PCR, and TCRdb holds only the in-frame ones, with some missing. There are 120,000 or so clones in the sample; around 89% occur only once, and around 40% lies in the top ten. Sequences were obtained from blood. These receptors came from a middle-aged man in good health.

The chain is built from TRBV5-8 and TRBJ1-2; TRBD1 matches at 9 bases. V shed 4 bases and J 4 bases; nucleotides not matched to a gene: 11. Germline V lookup: CDR1 SGHTS, CDR2 YDEGEE. The CDR3 is made up of 16 amino acids. The CDR3 loop is CASSLQDRGLIYGYTF. In DNA form, the CDR3 reads TGTGCCAGCAGCCTACAGGACAGGGGATTAATCTATGGCTACACCTTC.

The chain links TRBV19 to TRBJ1-1; 7 nucleotides line up with TRBD1. From germline, CDR1 is LNHDA and CDR2 SQIVND (reference sequence). J lost 1 base, V lost 2 bases, and 13 bases had no gene match. This CDR3 spans 18 amino acids. CDR3 sequence: CASSIPLRTGNRNTEAFF. CDR3 bases: TGTGCCAGTAGTATACCCCTCCGGACAGGAAACCGGAACACTGAAGCTTTCTTT.

The chain is built from TRBV6-2 or TRBV6-3 and TRBJ1-1, with TRBD1 matching 7 bases. There are 13 residues in the CDR3. CDR1 and CDR2 (germline): MNHEY, SVGEGT. The junction had 7 bases not matched to a gene; V was cut back by 4 bases and J by 8 bases. CDR3 loop: CASSFDREWEAFF. DNA of the CDR3: TGTGCCAGCAGTTTCGACAGGGAGTGGGAAGCTTTCTTT.

The chain uses TRBV27 and TRBJ1-2, with D maybe TRBD1 (5 bases). The ends were cut back, 5 bases at V and 0 bases at J, with 10 bases in the middle. The CDR3 covers 14 residues. Germline V lookup: CDR1 MNHEY, CDR2 SMNVEV (reference sequence). CDR3 region: CASSGTYTNYGYTF. In DNA form, the CDR3 reads TGTGCCAGCAGTGGGACGTACACTAACTATGGCTACACCTTC.

V usage is TRBV2 and J usage is TRBJ2-5, with D possibly being TRBD1 (6 bases). Trimming pared 3 bases from V and 4 bases from J, leaving 12 bases between. Per the germline V gene, CDR1 is SNHLY and CDR2 is FYNNEI. The CDR3 runs 14 residues. CDR3 sequence (DNA): TGTGCCAGCAGTGATGGTCCAGGGGCAGAGACCCAGTACTTC. Amino acids: CASSDGPGAETQYF.

J is TRBJ2-3 and V is TRBV18; the D is unclear. The germline gives CDR1 KGHSH, CDR2 LQKENI. CDR3 length: 12 amino acids. V lost 2 bases and J lost 5, with 5 bases in between. The CDR3, as DNA: TGTGCCAGCTCACCAAGAGGAGATACGCAGTATTTT. It is translated as CASSPRGDTQYF. Full variable domain (remainder filled in from reference TRBV18 and TRBJ2-3): NAGVMQNPRHLVRRRGQEARLRCSPMKGHSHVYWYRQLPEEGLKFMVYLQKENIIDESGMPKERFSAEFPKEGPSILRIQQVVRGDSAAYFCASSPRGDTQYFGPGTRLTVL.

J is TRBJ1-3 and V is TRBV5-1; D call uncertain. Trimming cost V 1 base and J 0 bases, with 8 bases left between them. The CDR3 consists of 15 residues. Germline V lookup: CDR1 SGHRS, CDR2 YFSETQ. The CDR3 coding sequence is TGCGCCAGCAGCTTGAGGGTAGGCTCTGGAAACACCATATATTTT. It yields the protein CASSLRVGSGNTIYF.

The chain has TRBV27 and TRBJ2-1; possible D gene TRBD1, 6 bases. The CDR3 runs 18 residues. Deletions cut 2 bases from V and 6 bases from J, with 23 bases between. Germline CDR1 MNHEY, CDR2 SMNVEV (reference sequence). Here the CDR3 DNA reads TGTGCCAGCAGTTTAAGAGAGGAAAGGGGGATGACCGTCAATGAGCAGTTCTTC. Amino acids: CASSLREERGMTVNEQFF.

The gene calls are TRBV4-2 and TRBJ1-1; 7 bases line up with TRBD1. The CDR3 has 15 amino acids. The trim removed 3 bases at V and 2 bases at J, leaving 6 bases unmatched. Germline V gives CDR1 LGHNA, CDR2 YNFKEQ. The CDR3 spells CASSQETGINTEAFF. CDR3 bases: TGTGCCAGCAGCCAGGAGACAGGGATTAACACTGAAGCTTTCTTT.

The chain couples TRBV27 to TRBJ2-7; no clear D. Trimming shortened V by 2 bases and J by 3 bases, and 8 bases separated the two germline ends. Germline CDR1 and CDR2: MNHEY and SMNVEV (reference sequence). This CDR3 contains 13 residues. CDR3 DNA: TGTGCCAGCAGTTTAGGGCCCAGCTACGAGCAGTACTTC. Its translation is CASSLGPSYEQYF.

This chain links TRBV30 with TRBJ1-2, with D unresolved. CDR1 is GTSNPN, CDR2 SVGIG, per germline (reference sequence). Trimming left V 0 bases short and J 4 bases short, with 6 bases between. The CDR3 has 12 amino acids. DNA of the CDR3: TGTGCCTGGAGTGTGGGCCCCTATGGCTACACCTTC. Its protein is CAWSVGPYGYTF.

The genes are TRBV19 and TRBJ2-1; 10 bases align to TRBD1. CDR3 size: 17 residues. Germline-derived CDR1 and CDR2 are LNHDA and SQIVND (reference sequence). V lost 8 bases to trimming and J lost 6 bases; unmatched junction nucleotides: 16. CDR3: CASRKTWGQGLSNEQFF. The CDR3, as DNA: TGTGCCAGTCGGAAGACGTGGGGACAGGGGTTGTCCAATGAGCAGTTCTTC.

The V gene is TRBV4-3, the J gene TRBJ1-4, with no clear D. The length of the CDR3 is 18 residues. V shed 0 bases and J shed 0 bases, with 14 bases lying between them. Germline-derived CDR1 and CDR2 are LGHNA and YSLEER. CDR3 sequence: CASSQDRITYATNEKLFF. The CDR3 DNA is TGCGCCAGCAGCCAAGATCGCATCACCTACGCAACTAATGAAAAACTGTTTTTT.

The chain combines TRBV15 with TRBJ2-2, with D unclear. V was shortened by 0 bases and J by 7 bases, with 6 bases between the two germline ends. In germline, CDR1 is LNHNV, CDR2 YYDKDF (reference sequence). The CDR3 totals 13 residues. The CDR3 DNA sequence: TGTGCCACCAGCAGAGATGTTGACGGGGAGCTGTTTTTT. This codes for CATSRDVDGELFF.

This chain connects TRBV28 to TRBJ1-2, with 11 bases matching TRBD1. V trimming: 1 base; J trimming: 8 bases; junction bases outside the gene matches: 9. Germline CDR1 MDHEN, CDR2 SYDVKM. This CDR3 has 16 residues. CDR3 nucleotide sequence: TGTGCCAGCAGTTTATCAGGGACAGGGGGAGCAAGGGGCTACACCTTC. The encoded protein is CASSLSGTGGARGYTF.

The chain carries TRBV5-1 and TRBJ2-2; TRBD1 might be the D (5 bases). V lost 0 bases to trimming and J lost 2 bases, with 11 bases between them. The CDR3 length is 16 residues. The V gene's germline CDR1 is SGHRS and CDR2 YFSETQ. The CDR3 coding sequence is TGCGCCAGCAGCTTGGCCGAGACAGTTAACACCGGGGAGCTGTTTTTT. It codes for CASSLAETVNTGELFF.

V and J are TRBV6-5 and TRBJ2-2, with 9 bases that match TRBD2. The germline V gene has CDR1 MNHEY and CDR2 SVGAGI. Germline trimming cut 2 bases from V and 6 bases from J; bases unmatched to any gene: 1. This CDR3 comprises 14 residues. The CDR3 DNA reads TGTGCCAGCAGTTACCAGCGGGGGGCCGGGGAGCTGTTTTTT. It translates to CASSYQRGAGELFF.

V usage is TRBV11-2 and J usage is TRBJ2-7; D could derive from TRBD1 or TRBD2 (5 bases each). V was clipped by 0 bases and J by 2 bases, with 11 bases between them. Per the germline V gene, CDR1 is SGHAT and CDR2 is FQNNGV. The CDR3 is 15 amino acids. The CDR3 is CASSLESGATYEQYF. DNA for the CDR3: TGTGCCAGCAGCTTAGAATCCGGGGCAACCTACGAGCAGTACTTC.

V usage is TRBV15 and J usage is TRBJ2-5, with D unclear. Germline V gives CDR1 LNHNV, CDR2 YYDKDF (reference sequence). V was trimmed by 0 bases and J by 3 bases, leaving 14 bases between them. This CDR3 is 16 amino acids long. CDR3 sequence (DNA): TGTGCCACCAGCAGAGATTTAGCCTCTGCCAAAGAGACCCAGTACTTC. It specifies CATSRDLASAKETQYF.

This clone was found a few times. V is TRBV6-5 and J is TRBJ1-5; 8 bases are shared with TRBD1. CDR1 MNHEY and CDR2 SVGAGI come from the germline V gene. V lost 8 bases, J lost 7 bases, and 4 bases stayed unmatched. The CDR3 consists of 12 residues. The CDR3 loop reads CASGTGWQPQHF. CDR3 DNA: TGTGCCAGCGGGACAGGTTGGCAGCCCCAGCATTTT.